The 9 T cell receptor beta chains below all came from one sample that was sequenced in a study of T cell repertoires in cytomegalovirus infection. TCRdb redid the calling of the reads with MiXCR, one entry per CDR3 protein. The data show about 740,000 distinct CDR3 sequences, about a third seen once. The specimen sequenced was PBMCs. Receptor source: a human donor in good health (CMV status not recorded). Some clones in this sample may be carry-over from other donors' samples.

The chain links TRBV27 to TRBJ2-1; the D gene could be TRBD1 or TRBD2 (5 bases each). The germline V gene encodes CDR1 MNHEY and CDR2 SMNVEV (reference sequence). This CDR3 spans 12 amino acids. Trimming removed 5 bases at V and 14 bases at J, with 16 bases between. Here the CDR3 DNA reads TGTGCCAGCAGTACCGCCGGGACCCAGGAGTTCTTC. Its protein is CASSTAGTQEFF.

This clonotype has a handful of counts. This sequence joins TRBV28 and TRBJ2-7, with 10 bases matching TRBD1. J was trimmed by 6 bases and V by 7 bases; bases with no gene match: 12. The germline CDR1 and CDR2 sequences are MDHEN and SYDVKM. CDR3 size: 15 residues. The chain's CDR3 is CASTLTAGTGVEQYF. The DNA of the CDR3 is TGTGCCAGCACCCTAACCGCCGGGACAGGGGTCGAGCAGTACTTC.

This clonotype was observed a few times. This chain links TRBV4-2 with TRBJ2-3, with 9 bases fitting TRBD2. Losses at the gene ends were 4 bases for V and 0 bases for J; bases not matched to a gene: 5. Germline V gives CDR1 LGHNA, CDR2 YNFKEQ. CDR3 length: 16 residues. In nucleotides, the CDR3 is TGTGCCAGCAGCCTAACCCTAGCGGGGAGCACAGATACGCAGTATTTT. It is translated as CASSLTLAGSTDTQYF.

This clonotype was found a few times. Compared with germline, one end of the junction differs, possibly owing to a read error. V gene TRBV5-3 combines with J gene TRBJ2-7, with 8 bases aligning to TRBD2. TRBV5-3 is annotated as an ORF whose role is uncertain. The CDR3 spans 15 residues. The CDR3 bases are TGTGCCAGCAGCTTGGTAGGGACTAGTATCCACGAGCAGTACTTC. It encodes CASSLVGTSIHEQYF.

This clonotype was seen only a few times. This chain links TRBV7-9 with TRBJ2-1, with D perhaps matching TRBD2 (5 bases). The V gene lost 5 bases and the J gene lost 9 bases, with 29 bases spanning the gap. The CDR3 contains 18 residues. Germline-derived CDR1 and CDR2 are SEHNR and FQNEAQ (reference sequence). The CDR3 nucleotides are TGTGCCAGCAGCCCAGAACCCCTACTAGGCCGGCAAGCATTTGAGCAGTTCTTC. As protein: CASSPEPLLGRQAFEQFF.

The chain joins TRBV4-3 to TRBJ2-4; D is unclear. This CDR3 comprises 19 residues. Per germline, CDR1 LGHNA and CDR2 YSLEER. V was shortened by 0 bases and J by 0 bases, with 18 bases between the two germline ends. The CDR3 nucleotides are TGCGCCAGCAGCCAAGATTTTTCCACGGATAGGGAAGCCAAAAACATTCAGTACTTC. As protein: CASSQDFSTDREAKNIQYF.

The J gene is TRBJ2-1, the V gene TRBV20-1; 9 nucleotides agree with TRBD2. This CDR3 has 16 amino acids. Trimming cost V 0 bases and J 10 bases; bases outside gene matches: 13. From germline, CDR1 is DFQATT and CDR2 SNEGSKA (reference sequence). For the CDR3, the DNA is TGCAGTGCTAGAGATGGGTCGGGACTAGCTAGGAACGAGCAGTTCTTC. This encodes CSARDGSGLARNEQFF.

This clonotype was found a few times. Written as DNA, the CDR3 is TGTGCCAGCAGTGGTGCGGGGGTAGTCAGCTCACCCCTCCACTTT. Residues: CASSGAGVVSSPLHF. The chain uses TRBV6-1 and TRBJ1-6; a possible D gene is TRBD1 (5 bases). The germline V gene has CDR1 MNHNS and CDR2 SASEGT. Trimming left V 4 bases short and J 10 bases short, with 17 bases between. This CDR3 has 15 residues.

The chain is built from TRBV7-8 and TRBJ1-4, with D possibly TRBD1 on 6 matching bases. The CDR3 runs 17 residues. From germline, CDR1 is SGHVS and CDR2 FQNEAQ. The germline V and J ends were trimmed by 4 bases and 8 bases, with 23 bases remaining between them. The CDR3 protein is CASSSPQGSGFREKLFF. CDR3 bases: TGTGCCAGCAGCTCCCCCCAGGGGTCGGGTTTTCGGGAAAAACTGTTTTTT.